Below are 5 T cell receptor beta chains sequenced from a single sample in a study of T cell responses to AZD1222 COVID-19 vaccine. Sequencing was performed with immunoSEQ multiplex PCR; in TCRdb, only in-frame clones are kept and a portion is missing. The profile covers some 89,000 clones, with roughly 90% appearing a single time and roughly 4.7% taken by the ten largest. The input for sequencing was peripheral blood, taken on day 0 of MenACWY control vaccination. These receptors were taken from an adult in good health.

The chain carries TRBV14 and TRBJ2-1; D is unresolved. Between the trimmed V and J ends, which lost 0 bases and 8 bases, there was a span of 17 bases. Germline V gene sequence: CDR1 SGHDN, CDR2 FVKESK. The CDR3 has 16 residues. The CDR3 DNA reads TGTGCCAGCAGCCAAGACTTGTCAGGACCGAAGCATGAGCAGTTCTTC. It encodes CASSQDLSGPKHEQFF.

This chain joins TRBV5-4 and TRBJ2-3; D possibly corresponds to TRBD1 (5 bases). CDR1 and CDR2 from the germline V gene are SGHNT and YYREEE (reference sequence). Trimming left V 0 bases short and J 0 bases short, with 8 bases between. CDR3 length: 15 amino acids. CDR3: CASSLGQSSTDTQYF. The CDR3 region has the DNA TGTGCCAGCAGCTTGGGACAGTCTAGCACAGATACGCAGTATTTT.

The chain combines TRBV2 with TRBJ2-7, with unresolved D. Germline assignment: CDR1 SNHLY and CDR2 FYNNEI. This CDR3 region has 11 residues. Trimming shortened V by 7 bases and J by 4 bases, and 8 bases separated the two germline ends. The CDR3 sequence is CASILGYEQYF. CDR3 nucleotide sequence: TGTGCCAGCATATTGGGGTACGAGCAGTACTTC.

The chain is built from TRBV18 and TRBJ1-1; D gene unclear. The ends were cut back, 4 bases at V and 8 bases at J, with 8 bases in the middle. The germline V gene has CDR1 KGHSH and CDR2 LQKENI. The CDR3 covers 11 residues. The chain's CDR3 is CASSLLLEAFF. CDR3 nucleotide sequence: TGTGCCAGCTCACTCCTTCTCGAAGCTTTCTTT.

This chain connects TRBV4-3 to TRBJ1-2; TRBD1 matches at 9 bases. Germline loops: CDR1 LGHNA, CDR2 YSLEER. The V gene end was trimmed by 1 base and the J gene end by 3 bases; junction bases not matched to a gene: 9. This CDR3 spans 17 amino acids. For the CDR3, the DNA is TGCGCCAGCAGCCAAGCCCTCAAACAGGGGGCTGACTATGGCTACACCTTC. Its protein product is CASSQALKQGADYGYTF.